This entry concerns a single TCR beta chain. The entry originates in a study of blood T cell repertoires in COVID-19. Across the whole study: Specimens from acute and convalescent COVID-19 originated in the United States, Italy and Spain. From T cells, B-cell-depleted T cells, or PBMCs came the material, which was cDNA or gDNA.

In the authors' workflow: Reference gene primer amplification yielded estimated nucleated cell counts. TCRdb keeps only in-frame clones here, not all; method: immunoSEQ multiplex PCR. V and J calls and clone size are given by that table; D and trimming were obtained from the DNA. The sample contains 250,000 or so clones, over 80% of which appear only once. CDR1 is SNHLY, CDR2 FYNNEI, per germline. CDR3 length: 15 amino acids. With V trimmed by 6 bases and J by 8 bases, 16 bases remained unmatched. V gene TRBV2 combines with J gene TRBJ2-7; 7 nucleotides align to TRBD2. The sequenced sample was peripheral blood. The clonotype was recovered from a woman aged 40 to 50 who had recovered from COVID-19. CDR3: CASSDGGTIGNKQYF. Here the CDR3 DNA reads TGTGCCAGCAGCGACGGGGGGACGATTGGTAACAAGCAGTACTTC.